This T cell receptor beta chain stems from a study of T cells after posttransplantation cyclophosphamide. General study results and limits: After PTCy, TRB diversity resembled that of CNI/methotrexate controls. Later post-transplant blood repertoires were often dominated by donor CD8+ memory clones. Tissue-infiltrating T cells from skin or gut overlapped little with blood T cells.

TCRdb keeps only in-frame clones here, not all; method: immunoSEQ multiplex PCR. The sample lists some 840 clones; around half were seen once. In germline, CDR1 is MNHEY, CDR2 SMNVEV (reference sequence). The CDR3 runs 13 residues. The V end lost 1 base, the J end lost 5 bases, and 8 bases lay between the germline ends. On this clone itself: Antigen unknown.

Cyclophosphamide on days +3 and +4 followed busulfan-fludarabine conditioning and a marrow graft. The chain carries TRBV27 and TRBJ2-5; no definite D call. The starting material was CD8+ T cells sorted from blood, obtained after allogeneic stem cell transplant with posttransplant cyclophosphamide. The sequence was obtained from a female patient in her 60s who received an allogeneic stem cell transplant from a related donor and was CMV-positive. Some T cells may have come from the graft donor. The CDR3 protein is CASSLYLGETQYF. In nucleotides, the CDR3 is TGTGCCAGCAGTTTATATCTCGGGGAGACCCAGTACTTC.